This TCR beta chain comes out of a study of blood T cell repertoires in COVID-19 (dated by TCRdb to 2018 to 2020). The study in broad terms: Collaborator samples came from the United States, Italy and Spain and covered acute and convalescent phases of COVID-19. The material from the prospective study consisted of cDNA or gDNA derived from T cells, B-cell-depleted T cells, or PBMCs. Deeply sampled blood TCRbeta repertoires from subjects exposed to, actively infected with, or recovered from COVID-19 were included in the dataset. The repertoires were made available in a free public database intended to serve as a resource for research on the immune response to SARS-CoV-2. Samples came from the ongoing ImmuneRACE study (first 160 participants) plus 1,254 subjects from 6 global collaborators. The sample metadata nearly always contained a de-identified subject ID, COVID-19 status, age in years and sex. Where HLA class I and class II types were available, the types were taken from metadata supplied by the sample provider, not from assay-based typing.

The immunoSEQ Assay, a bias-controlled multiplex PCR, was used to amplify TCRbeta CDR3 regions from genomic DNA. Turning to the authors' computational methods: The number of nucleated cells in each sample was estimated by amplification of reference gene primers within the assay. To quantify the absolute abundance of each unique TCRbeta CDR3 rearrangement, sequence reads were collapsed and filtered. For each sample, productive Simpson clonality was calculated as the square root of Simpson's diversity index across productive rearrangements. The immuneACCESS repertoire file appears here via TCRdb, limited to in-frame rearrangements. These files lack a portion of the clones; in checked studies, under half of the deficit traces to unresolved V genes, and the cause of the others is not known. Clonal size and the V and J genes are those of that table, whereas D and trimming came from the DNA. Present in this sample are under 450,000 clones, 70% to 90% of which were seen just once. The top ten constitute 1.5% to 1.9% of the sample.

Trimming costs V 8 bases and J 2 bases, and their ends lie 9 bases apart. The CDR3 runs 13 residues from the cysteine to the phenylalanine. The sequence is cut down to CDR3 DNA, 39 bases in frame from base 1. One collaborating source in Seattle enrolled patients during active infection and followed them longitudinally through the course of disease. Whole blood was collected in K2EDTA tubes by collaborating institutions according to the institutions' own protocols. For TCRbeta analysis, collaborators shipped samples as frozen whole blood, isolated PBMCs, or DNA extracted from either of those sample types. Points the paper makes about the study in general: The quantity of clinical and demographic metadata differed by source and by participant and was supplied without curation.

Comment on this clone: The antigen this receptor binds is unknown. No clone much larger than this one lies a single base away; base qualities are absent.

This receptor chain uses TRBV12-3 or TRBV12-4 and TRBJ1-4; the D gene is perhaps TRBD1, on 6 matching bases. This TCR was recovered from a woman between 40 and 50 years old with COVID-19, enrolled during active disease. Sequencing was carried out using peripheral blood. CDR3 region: CASGGQTNEKLFF. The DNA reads TGTGCCAGCGGAGGACAGACTAATGAAAAACTGTTTTTT.